The clone carrying this TCR beta chain was seen ten or more times. Antigen unknown. The CDR3 spans 15 residues. Germline-derived CDR1 and CDR2 are SGHTA and FQGNSA. Losses at the gene ends were 4 bases for V and 8 bases for J; bases not matched to a gene: 9. These data are taken from a study of read filtering for tumor transcriptome and immune sequencing. At the level of the study: Mean patient age was roughly 72 years, range roughly 40 to 80; 17 male, around 15 female. Whole-transcriptome libraries were prepared after DNase treatment. Study results and limitations: IR-seq captured clonotypes deeper and more reliably than RNA-seq. In IR-seq, single-read clonotypes were roughly 80% of clonotypes but approximately 3.5% of reads.

Molecular barcoded adaptors covering alpha/delta and beta/gamma chains were used on around 400 ng RNA. TCRdb processed the reads anew with MiXCR; each CDR3 protein has one entry. The sample carries some 40,000 distinct CDR3 sequences, over 9.5% recorded once. Material for sequencing was a population of CD138-negative cells sorted from bone marrow. This receptor was identified in a donor at least 40 years old with multiple myeloma. This chain uses TRBV7-2 with TRBJ1-2; 11 bases map to TRBD1. Here the CDR3 reads CASSSGQGAWRGYTF. The CDR3, as DNA: TGTGCCAGCAGCTCCGGACAGGGGGCATGGCGAGGCTACACCTTC.